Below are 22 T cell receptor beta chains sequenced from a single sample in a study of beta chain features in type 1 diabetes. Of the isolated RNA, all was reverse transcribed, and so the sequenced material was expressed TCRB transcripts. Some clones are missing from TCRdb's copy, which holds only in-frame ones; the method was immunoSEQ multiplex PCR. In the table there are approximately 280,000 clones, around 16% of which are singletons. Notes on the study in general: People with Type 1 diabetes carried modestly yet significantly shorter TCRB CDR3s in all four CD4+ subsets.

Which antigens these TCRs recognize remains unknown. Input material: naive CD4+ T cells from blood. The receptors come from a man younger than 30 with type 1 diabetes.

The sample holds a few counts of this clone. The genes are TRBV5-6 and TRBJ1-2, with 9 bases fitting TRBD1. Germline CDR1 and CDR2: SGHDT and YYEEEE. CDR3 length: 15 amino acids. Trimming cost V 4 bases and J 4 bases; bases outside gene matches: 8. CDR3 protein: CASSPGDRDFYGYTF. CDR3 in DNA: TGTGCCAGCAGCCCGGGGGACAGGGATTTCTATGGCTACACCTTC.

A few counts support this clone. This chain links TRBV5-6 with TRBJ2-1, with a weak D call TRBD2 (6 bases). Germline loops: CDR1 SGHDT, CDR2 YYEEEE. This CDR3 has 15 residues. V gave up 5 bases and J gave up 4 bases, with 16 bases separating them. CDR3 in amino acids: CASRHSGVRYNEQFF. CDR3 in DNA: TGTGCCAGCAGACATTCGGGAGTGAGGTACAATGAGCAGTTCTTC.

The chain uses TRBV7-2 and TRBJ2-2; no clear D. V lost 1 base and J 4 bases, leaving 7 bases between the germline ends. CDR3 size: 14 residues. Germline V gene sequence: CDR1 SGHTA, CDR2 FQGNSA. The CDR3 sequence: CASSLGASTGELFF. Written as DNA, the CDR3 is TGTGCCAGCAGCTTAGGCGCTAGCACCGGGGAGCTGTTTTTT.

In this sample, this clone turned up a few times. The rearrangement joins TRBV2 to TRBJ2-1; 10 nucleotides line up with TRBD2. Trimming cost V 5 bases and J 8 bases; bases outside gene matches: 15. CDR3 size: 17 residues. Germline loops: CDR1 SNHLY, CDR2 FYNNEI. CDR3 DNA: TGTGCCAGCAGTCATCCACAGATAGCGGGAGGTGGAGATGAGCAGTTCTTC. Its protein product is CASSHPQIAGGGDEQFF. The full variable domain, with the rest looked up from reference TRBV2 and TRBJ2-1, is EPEVTQTPSHQVTQMGQEVILRCVPISNHLYFYWYRQILGQKVEFLVSFYNNEISEKSEIFDDQFSVERPDGSNFTLKIRSTKLEDSAMYFCASSHPQIAGGGDEQFFGPGTRLTVL.

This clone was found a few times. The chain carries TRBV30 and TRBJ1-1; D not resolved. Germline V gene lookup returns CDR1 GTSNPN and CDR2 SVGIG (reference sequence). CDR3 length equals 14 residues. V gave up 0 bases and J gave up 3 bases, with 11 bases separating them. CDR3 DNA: TGTGCCTGGAGTGTGACACCTACGGACACTGAAGCTTTCTTT. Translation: CAWSVTPTDTEAFF.

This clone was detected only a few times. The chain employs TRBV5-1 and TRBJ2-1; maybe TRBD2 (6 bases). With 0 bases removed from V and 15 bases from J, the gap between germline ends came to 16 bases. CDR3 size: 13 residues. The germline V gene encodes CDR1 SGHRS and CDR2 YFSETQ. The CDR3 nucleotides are TGCGCCAGCAGCTTGGAATGGCGGGGACTCTCGTTCTTC. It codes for CASSLEWRGLSFF.

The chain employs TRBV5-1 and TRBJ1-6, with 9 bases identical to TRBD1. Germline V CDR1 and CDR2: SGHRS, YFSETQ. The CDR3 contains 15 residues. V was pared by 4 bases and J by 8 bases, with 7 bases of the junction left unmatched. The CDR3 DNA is TGCGCCAGCAGCCAAAGGACAGGGGACGATTCACCCCTCCACTTT. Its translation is CASSQRTGDDSPLHF.

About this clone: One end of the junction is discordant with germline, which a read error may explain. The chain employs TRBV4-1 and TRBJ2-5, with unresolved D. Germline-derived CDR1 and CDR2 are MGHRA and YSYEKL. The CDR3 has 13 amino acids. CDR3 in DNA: TGCGCCAGCAGCCTCTTCGTCTCAGAGGCCCAGTACTTC. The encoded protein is CASSLFVSEAQYF.

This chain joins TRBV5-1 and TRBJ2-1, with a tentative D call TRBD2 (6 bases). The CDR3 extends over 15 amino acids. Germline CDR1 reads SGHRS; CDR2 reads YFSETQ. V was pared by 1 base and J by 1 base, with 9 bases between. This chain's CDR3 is CASSLWGDSYNEQFF. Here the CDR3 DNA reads TGCGCCAGCAGCTTGTGGGGGGATTCCTACAATGAGCAGTTCTTC.

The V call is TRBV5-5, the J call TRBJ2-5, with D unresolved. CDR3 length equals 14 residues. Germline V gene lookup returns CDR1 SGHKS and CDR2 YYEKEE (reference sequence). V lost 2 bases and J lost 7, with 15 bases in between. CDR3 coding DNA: TGTGCCAGCAGCTTCCGCATCTCTGTCGGGACCCAGTACTTC. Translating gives CASSFRISVGTQYF.

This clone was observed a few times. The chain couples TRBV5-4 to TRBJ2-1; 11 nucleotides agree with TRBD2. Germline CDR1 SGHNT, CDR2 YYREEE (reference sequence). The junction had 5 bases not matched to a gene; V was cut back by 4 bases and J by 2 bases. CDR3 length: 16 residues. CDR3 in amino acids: CASSADSGGAYNEQFF. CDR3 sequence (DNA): TGTGCCAGCAGCGCTGATAGCGGGGGGGCCTACAATGAGCAGTTCTTC.

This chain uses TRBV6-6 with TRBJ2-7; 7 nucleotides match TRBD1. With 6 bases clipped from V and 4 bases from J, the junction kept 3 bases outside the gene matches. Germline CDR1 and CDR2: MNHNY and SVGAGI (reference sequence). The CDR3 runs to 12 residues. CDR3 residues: CASRNRGYEQYF. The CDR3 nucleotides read TGTGCCAGCAGGAACAGGGGATACGAGCAGTACTTC.

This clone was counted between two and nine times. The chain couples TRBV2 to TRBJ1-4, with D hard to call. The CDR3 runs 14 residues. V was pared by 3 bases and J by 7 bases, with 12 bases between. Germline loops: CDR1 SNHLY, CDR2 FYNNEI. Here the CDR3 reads CASSEDGGSEKLFF. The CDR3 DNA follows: TGTGCCAGCAGTGAGGACGGAGGGAGTGAAAAACTGTTTTTT.

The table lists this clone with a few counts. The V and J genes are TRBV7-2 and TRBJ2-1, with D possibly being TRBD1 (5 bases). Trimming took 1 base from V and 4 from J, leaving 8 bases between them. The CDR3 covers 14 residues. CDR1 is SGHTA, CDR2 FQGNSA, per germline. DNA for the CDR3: TGTGCCAGCAGCTTAGGGGGCAGTTACAATGAGCAGTTCTTC. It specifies CASSLGGSYNEQFF.

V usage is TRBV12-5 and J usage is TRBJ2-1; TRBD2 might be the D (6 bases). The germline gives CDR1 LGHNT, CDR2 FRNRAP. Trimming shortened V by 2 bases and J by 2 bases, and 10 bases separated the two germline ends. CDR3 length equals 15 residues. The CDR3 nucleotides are TGTGCTAGTGGTTTGAGTAGCGGACCCTACAATGAGCAGTTCTTC. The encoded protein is CASGLSSGPYNEQFF.

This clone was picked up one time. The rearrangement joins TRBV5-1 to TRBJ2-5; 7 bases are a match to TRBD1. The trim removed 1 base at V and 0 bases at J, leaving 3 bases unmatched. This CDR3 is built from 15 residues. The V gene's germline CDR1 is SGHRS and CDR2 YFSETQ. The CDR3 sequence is CASSLQGGHQETQYF. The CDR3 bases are TGCGCCAGCAGCTTGCAAGGGGGCCACCAAGAGACCCAGTACTTC. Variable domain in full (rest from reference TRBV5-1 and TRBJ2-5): KAGVTQTPRYLIKTRGQQVTLSCSPISGHRSVSWYQQTPGQGLQFLFEYFSETQRNKGNFPGRFSGRQFSNSRSEMNVSTLELGDSALYLCASSLQGGHQETQYFGPGTRLLVL.

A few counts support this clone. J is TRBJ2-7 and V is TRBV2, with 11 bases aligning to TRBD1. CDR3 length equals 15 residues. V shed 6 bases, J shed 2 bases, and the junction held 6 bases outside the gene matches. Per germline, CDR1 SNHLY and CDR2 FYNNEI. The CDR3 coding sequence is TGTGCCAGCAGGTTCGGGACAGGGGGTCCCTACGAGCAGTACTTC. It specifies CASRFGTGGPYEQYF.

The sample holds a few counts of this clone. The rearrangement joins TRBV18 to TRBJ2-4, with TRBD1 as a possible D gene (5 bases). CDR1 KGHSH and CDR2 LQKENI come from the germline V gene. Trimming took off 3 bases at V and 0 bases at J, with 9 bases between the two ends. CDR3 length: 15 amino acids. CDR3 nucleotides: TGTGCCAGCTCACCTGACAGTTTAGCCAAAAACATTCAGTACTTC. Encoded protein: CASSPDSLAKNIQYF.

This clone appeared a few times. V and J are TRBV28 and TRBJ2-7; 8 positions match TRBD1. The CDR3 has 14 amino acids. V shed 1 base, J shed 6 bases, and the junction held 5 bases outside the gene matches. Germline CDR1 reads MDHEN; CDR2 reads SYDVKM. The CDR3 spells CASSLSQGGGEQYF. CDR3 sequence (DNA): TGTGCCAGCAGTTTATCACAGGGGGGAGGCGAGCAGTACTTC.

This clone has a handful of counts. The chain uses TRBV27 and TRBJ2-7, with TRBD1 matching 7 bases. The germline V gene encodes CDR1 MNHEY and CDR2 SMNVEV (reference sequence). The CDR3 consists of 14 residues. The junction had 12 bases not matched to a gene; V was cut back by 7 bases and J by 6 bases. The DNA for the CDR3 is TGTGCCAGCACCCCACAGGGGTACATTGGCGAGCAGTACTTC. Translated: CASTPQGYIGEQYF.

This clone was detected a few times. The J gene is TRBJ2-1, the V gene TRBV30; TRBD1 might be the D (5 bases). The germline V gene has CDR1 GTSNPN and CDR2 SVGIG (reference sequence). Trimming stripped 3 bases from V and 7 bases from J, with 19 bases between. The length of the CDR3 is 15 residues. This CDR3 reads CAWRTRGAIHNEQFF. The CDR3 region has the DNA TGTGCCTGGAGAACGCGTGGGGCTATTCATAATGAGCAGTTCTTC.

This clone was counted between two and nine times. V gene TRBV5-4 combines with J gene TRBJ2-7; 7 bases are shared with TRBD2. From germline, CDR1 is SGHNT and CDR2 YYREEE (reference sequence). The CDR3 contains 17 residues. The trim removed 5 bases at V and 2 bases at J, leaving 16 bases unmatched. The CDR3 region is CASSPRGAGTRPYEQYF. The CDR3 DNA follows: TGTGCCAGCAGTCCTCGGGGAGCGGGGACCCGCCCCTACGAGCAGTACTTC.